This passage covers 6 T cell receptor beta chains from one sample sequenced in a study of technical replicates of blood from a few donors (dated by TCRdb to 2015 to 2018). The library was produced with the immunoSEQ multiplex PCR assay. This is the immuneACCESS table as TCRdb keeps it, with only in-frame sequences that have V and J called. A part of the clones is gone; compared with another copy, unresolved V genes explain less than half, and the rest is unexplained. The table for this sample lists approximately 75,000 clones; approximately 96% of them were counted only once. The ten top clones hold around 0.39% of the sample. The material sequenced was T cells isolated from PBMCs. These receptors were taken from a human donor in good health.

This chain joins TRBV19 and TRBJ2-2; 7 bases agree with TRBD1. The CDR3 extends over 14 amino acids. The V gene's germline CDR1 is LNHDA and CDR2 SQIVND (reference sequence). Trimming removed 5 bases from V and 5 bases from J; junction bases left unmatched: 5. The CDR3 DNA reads TGTGCCAGTAGTTTGACAGGGCGGACCGGGGAGCTGTTTTTT. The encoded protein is CASSLTGRTGELFF.

The CDR3 is CASSFHRAEKLFF. CDR3 nucleotide sequence: TGTGCCAGCAGCTTTCACAGGGCGGAAAAACTGTTTTTT. The chain uses TRBV7-8 and TRBJ1-4; D is possibly TRBD1 (6 bases). V lost 3 bases, J lost 8 bases, and 10 bases lay in between. There are 13 residues in the CDR3. Germline CDR1 SGHVS, CDR2 FQNEAQ.

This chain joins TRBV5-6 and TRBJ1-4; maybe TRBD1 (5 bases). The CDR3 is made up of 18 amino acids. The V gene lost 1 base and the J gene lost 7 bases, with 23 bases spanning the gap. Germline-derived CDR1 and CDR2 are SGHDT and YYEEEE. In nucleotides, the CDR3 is TGTGCCAGCAGCTTGACTTCGGGACTAGGGCTTAAGGCTGAAAAACTGTTTTTT. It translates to CASSLTSGLGLKAEKLFF.

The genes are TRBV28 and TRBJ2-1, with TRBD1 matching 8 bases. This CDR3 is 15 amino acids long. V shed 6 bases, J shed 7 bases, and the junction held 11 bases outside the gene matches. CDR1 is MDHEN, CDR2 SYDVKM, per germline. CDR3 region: CASSPVTGGLNEQFF. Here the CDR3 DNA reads TGTGCCAGCAGCCCAGTTACAGGGGGGTTGAATGAGCAGTTCTTC.

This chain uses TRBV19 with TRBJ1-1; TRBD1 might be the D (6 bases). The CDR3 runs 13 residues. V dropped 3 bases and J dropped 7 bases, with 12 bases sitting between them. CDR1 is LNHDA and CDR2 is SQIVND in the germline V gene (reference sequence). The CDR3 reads CASSIGRGDEAFF. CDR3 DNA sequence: TGTGCCAGTAGTATTGGCAGGGGCGATGAAGCTTTCTTT.

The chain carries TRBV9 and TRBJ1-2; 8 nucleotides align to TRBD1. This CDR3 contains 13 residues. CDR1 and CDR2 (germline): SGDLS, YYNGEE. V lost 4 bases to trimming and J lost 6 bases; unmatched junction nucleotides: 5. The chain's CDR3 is CASSPTGGDGYTF. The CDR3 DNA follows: TGTGCCAGCAGCCCTACAGGGGGAGATGGCTACACCTTC.